Listed here are 24 T cell receptor beta chains from one sample, sequenced in a study of cytomegalovirus exposure and HLA in healthy donors. Primers for the PCR totalled 60 Vbeta and 13 Jbeta. Using immunoSEQ multiplex PCR, the repertoire was profiled, and TCRdb retains in-frame clones only, with some absent. The data contain 150,000 to 200,000 clones, 78% of them seen just once; the ten biggest clones take up about 6%. The sequenced material came from PBMCs. The receptor source for this set is a woman aged 25 to 39 in good health and CMV-seropositive.

A few counts support this clone. The chain links TRBV2 to TRBJ1-5; 7 bases fit TRBD1. The V gene end was trimmed by 7 bases and the J gene end by 4 bases; junction bases not matched to a gene: 7. Germline assignment: CDR1 SNHLY and CDR2 FYNNEI. This CDR3 has 14 amino acids. The CDR3 protein is CASTFEGANQPQHF. In DNA form, the CDR3 reads TGTGCCAGCACCTTTGAGGGGGCTAATCAGCCCCAGCATTTT. The whole variable domain, filled in from reference TRBV2 and TRBJ1-5, reads EPEVTQTPSHQVTQMGQEVILRCVPISNHLYFYWYRQILGQKVEFLVSFYNNEISEKSEIFDDQFSVERPDGSNFTLKIRSTKLEDSAMYFCASTFEGANQPQHFGDGTRLSIL.

This chain joins TRBV9 and TRBJ2-1; the match to TRBD2 covers 8 bases. Germline trimming cut 2 bases from V and 12 bases from J; bases unmatched to any gene: 7. CDR3 length: 13 amino acids. CDR1 and CDR2 (germline): SGDLS, YYNGEE. The chain's CDR3 is CASSVQAGATQFF. The CDR3 DNA is TGTGCCAGCAGCGTTCAAGCGGGGGCCACGCAGTTCTTC.

The gene calls are TRBV2 and TRBJ2-1; no definite D call. Trimming left V 5 bases short and J 8 bases short, with 4 bases between. The CDR3 has 10 amino acids. Germline CDR1 and CDR2: SNHLY and FYNNEI. CDR3 bases: TGTGCCAGCAGTTCCGATGAGCAGTTCTTC. Translation: CASSSDEQFF. Together with reference TRBV2 and TRBJ2-1, the CDR3 gives the full variable domain: EPEVTQTPSHQVTQMGQEVILRCVPISNHLYFYWYRQILGQKVEFLVSFYNNEISEKSEIFDDQFSVERPDGSNFTLKIRSTKLEDSAMYFCASSSDEQFFGPGTRLTVL.

The rearrangement uses TRBV11-2 and TRBJ1-5; no firm D call. Per the germline V gene, CDR1 is SGHAT and CDR2 is FQNNGV. The CDR3 runs to 16 residues. V shed 1 base and J shed 3 bases, with 13 bases lying between them. This chain's CDR3 is CASSLGRGKPNQPQHF. The CDR3 coding sequence is TGTGCCAGCAGCTTAGGCCGGGGTAAGCCCAATCAGCCCCAGCATTTT.

V and J are TRBV5-8 and TRBJ1-6; TRBD1 is a possible D gene (5 bases). Per the germline V gene, CDR1 is SGHTS and CDR2 is YDEGEE. This CDR3 has 18 residues. V shed 7 bases and J shed 0 bases, with 20 bases lying between them. DNA of the CDR3: TGTGCCAGCTCTCTTGAGGACATCCAGAGCTCCTATAATTCACCCCTCCACTTT. It codes for CASSLEDIQSSYNSPLHF.

The chain links TRBV9 to TRBJ1-2, with D hard to call. Looked up from germline, CDR1 is SGDLS and CDR2 is YYNGEE. With 0 bases removed from V and 8 bases from J, the gap between germline ends came to 14 bases. There are 14 residues in the CDR3. CDR3 loop: CASSVGLMPRGYTF. DNA for the CDR3: TGTGCCAGCAGCGTAGGCCTGATGCCTAGGGGCTACACCTTC. Based on the CDR3 plus reference TRBV9 and TRBJ1-2, the full variable domain is DSGVTQTPKHLITATGQRVTLRCSPRSGDLSVYWYQQSLDQGLQFLIQYYNGEERAKGNILERFSAQQFPDLHSELNLSSLELGDSALYFCASSVGLMPRGYTFGSGTRLTVV.

The chain has TRBV5-4 and TRBJ1-1, with D possibly matching TRBD1 (5 bases). Trimming removed 0 bases from V and 5 bases from J, with 8 bases in between. This CDR3 is built from 13 residues. In germline, CDR1 is SGHNT, CDR2 YYREEE (reference sequence). The CDR3 reads CASSLDGGTEAFF. DNA for the CDR3: TGTGCCAGCAGCTTGGACGGGGGGACTGAAGCTTTCTTT.

Here the CDR3 DNA reads TGCAGCGTTCATCGAAGCAGGGAAAACATTCAGTACTTC. It codes for CSVHRSRENIQYF. V gene TRBV29-1 combines with J gene TRBJ2-4; maybe TRBD1 (5 bases). The CDR3 sequence is 13 residues long. Trimming removed 5 bases at V and 5 bases at J, with 13 bases between. CDR1 is SQVTM, CDR2 ANQGSEA, per germline.

The genes are TRBV5-1 and TRBJ2-3, with 10 bases aligning to TRBD2. V dropped 4 bases and J dropped 10; count of bases not matched to a gene: 3. Germline V gene sequence: CDR1 SGHRS, CDR2 YFSETQ. This CDR3 has 12 residues. CDR3: CASSEGLAPQYF. CDR3 sequence (DNA): TGCGCCAGCAGCGAGGGACTAGCGCCGCAGTATTTT.

This clone has a handful of counts. The chain combines TRBV2 with TRBJ2-2; 7 bases are a match to TRBD1. Trimming cost V 6 bases and J 5 bases; bases outside gene matches: 9. Germline-derived CDR1 and CDR2 are SNHLY and FYNNEI. The CDR3 consists of 15 residues. CDR3 DNA sequence: TGTGCCAGCAGAGTCGACAGGGTTATAACCGGGGAGCTGTTTTTT. Amino acid sequence: CASRVDRVITGELFF.

The chain combines TRBV6-6 with TRBJ1-1; D unresolved. The V gene lost 3 bases and the J gene lost 5 bases, with 13 bases spanning the gap. This CDR3 is built from 14 residues. The germline V gene has CDR1 MNHNY and CDR2 SVGAGI (reference sequence). CDR3 loop: CASSYAREGTEAFF. CDR3 DNA sequence: TGTGCCAGCAGTTATGCCCGGGAGGGTACTGAAGCTTTCTTT.

This chain connects TRBV9 to TRBJ1-2; 7 positions agree with TRBD1. CDR1 is SGDLS and CDR2 is YYNGEE in the germline V gene. With 0 bases clipped from V and 3 bases from J, the junction kept 8 bases outside the gene matches. The CDR3 length is 16 residues. The CDR3, as DNA: TGTGCCAGCAGCGTAGCTCATGGAGGGGGCGACTATGGCTACACCTTC. Translation gives CASSVAHGGGDYGYTF.

As concerns this clone: One end of the junction does not line up with germline, which may come from a read error. The rearrangement uses TRBV2 and TRBJ2-7; 10 positions match TRBD1. This CDR3 spans 10 amino acids. Germline V gene lookup returns CDR1 SNHLY and CDR2 FYNNEI. CDR3 DNA sequence: TGTGCCAGCAGGGGACAGGGGTTGGTCTTC. This gives the protein CASRGQGLVF.

The rearrangement links TRBV4-2 to TRBJ2-1, with TRBD2 identical over 14 bases. This CDR3 is built from 18 residues. The ends lost 0 bases at V and 8 bases at J; junction bases unmatched: 9. Germline loops: CDR1 LGHNA, CDR2 YNFKEQ. The CDR3 protein is CASSQETSGRAIGYEQFF. CDR3 sequence (DNA): TGTGCCAGCAGCCAAGAGACTAGCGGGAGGGCCATCGGCTATGAGCAGTTCTTC.

V and J are TRBV2 and TRBJ1-4; D is uncertain. V lost 3 bases, J lost 0 bases, and 11 bases lay in between. The CDR3 contains 16 residues. Germline CDR1 and CDR2: SNHLY and FYNNEI. DNA of the CDR3: TGTGCCAGCAGTGACCCCGTATATGCAACTAATGAAAAACTGTTTTTT. This sequence encodes CASSDPVYATNEKLFF.

The sample holds one count of this clone. V is TRBV6-5 and J is TRBJ2-5; TRBD2 matches 9 bases. Germline V gene lookup returns CDR1 MNHEY and CDR2 SVGAGI. The CDR3 runs 16 residues. The J segment lost 3 bases and the V segment lost 4 bases, leaving 9 bases of the junction unmatched. The CDR3 loop is CASSLLAGQREETQYF. The CDR3 region has the DNA TGTGCCAGCAGTTTACTAGCGGGCCAGCGGGAAGAGACCCAGTACTTC.

This rearrangement joins TRBV5-1 to TRBJ2-3, with D perhaps matching TRBD1 (6 bases). CDR1 and CDR2 from the germline V gene are SGHRS and YFSETQ. The CDR3 is made up of 12 amino acids. The V and J ends lost 3 bases and 6 bases respectively, with 8 bases between them. The CDR3: CASSWGHDTQYF. For the CDR3, the DNA is TGCGCCAGCAGCTGGGGGCATGATACGCAGTATTTT.

The gene calls are TRBV4-1 and TRBJ2-6; D might be TRBD1 (5 bases). CDR3 size: 19 residues. V was clipped by 1 base and J by 0 bases, with 16 bases between them. Germline V gene data show CDR1 as MGHRA and CDR2 as YSYEKL. CDR3 amino acids: CASSQAPAQGNSGANVLTF. The DNA for the CDR3 is TGCGCCAGCAGCCAAGCCCCCGCGCAGGGTAACTCTGGGGCCAACGTCCTGACTTTC.

The V call is TRBV19, the J call TRBJ2-2; the match to TRBD2 covers 7 bases. Germline loops: CDR1 LNHDA, CDR2 SQIVND (reference sequence). The V segment lost 7 bases and the J segment 5 bases; nucleotides outside the gene matches: 4. The CDR3 has 13 amino acids. The CDR3 is CASTLLATGELFF. The CDR3 DNA sequence: TGTGCCAGTACTCTACTAGCGACCGGGGAGCTGTTTTTT.

This clone was seen only a few times. The rearrangement joins TRBV5-4 to TRBJ2-6; 7 nucleotides line up with TRBD1. The ends lost 5 bases at V and 0 bases at J; junction bases unmatched: 5. This CDR3 comprises 16 residues. Germline V gene lookup returns CDR1 SGHNT and CDR2 YYREEE (reference sequence). CDR3 coding DNA: TGTGCCAGCAGGACAGGGATCCCCTCTGGGGCCAACGTCCTGACTTTC. As protein: CASRTGIPSGANVLTF.

The table lists this clone with many counts. CDR3 DNA: TGTGCCAGCACCCGGACAGGGTCCCTCCACTTT. Translated, it gives CASTRTGSLHF. The chain couples TRBV25-1 to TRBJ1-6; 8 nucleotides align to TRBD1. The CDR3 is made up of 11 amino acids. Germline CDR1 is MGHDK and CDR2 is SYGVNS. Trimming cost V 7 bases and J 14 bases; bases outside gene matches: 4.

This sequence joins TRBV5-6 and TRBJ2-5, with a tentative D call TRBD1 (6 bases). The closer fit of TRBJ2-7 to the DNA end suggests the J call may be wrong. The CDR3 totals 13 residues. CDR1 is SGHDT and CDR2 is YYEEEE in the germline V gene. DNA for the CDR3: TGTGCCAGCAGCTACTCCAGGGGAAACGAGCAGTACTTC. Protein sequence: CASSYSRGNEQYF.

The chain employs TRBV5-1 and TRBJ2-7; TRBD1 might be the D (5 bases). The germline gives CDR1 SGHRS, CDR2 YFSETQ. Trimming removed 0 bases from V and 2 bases from J, with 6 bases in between. CDR3 length: 13 residues. The CDR3 region has the DNA TGCGCCAGCAGCTTGGAACAGGCCTACGAGCAGTACTTC. As protein: CASSLEQAYEQYF.

The CDR3 DNA follows: TGTGCCAGAAGCTTAACCCAGGGACAAGCGAACACTGAAGCTTTCTTT. This translates into CARSLTQGQANTEAFF. J is TRBJ1-1 and V is TRBV5-3, with D maybe TRBD1 (6 bases). TRBV5-3 carries the ORF label, with uncertain function. The CDR3 sequence is 16 residues long. The V end was cut by 2 bases, the J end by 1 base, with 15 bases between.